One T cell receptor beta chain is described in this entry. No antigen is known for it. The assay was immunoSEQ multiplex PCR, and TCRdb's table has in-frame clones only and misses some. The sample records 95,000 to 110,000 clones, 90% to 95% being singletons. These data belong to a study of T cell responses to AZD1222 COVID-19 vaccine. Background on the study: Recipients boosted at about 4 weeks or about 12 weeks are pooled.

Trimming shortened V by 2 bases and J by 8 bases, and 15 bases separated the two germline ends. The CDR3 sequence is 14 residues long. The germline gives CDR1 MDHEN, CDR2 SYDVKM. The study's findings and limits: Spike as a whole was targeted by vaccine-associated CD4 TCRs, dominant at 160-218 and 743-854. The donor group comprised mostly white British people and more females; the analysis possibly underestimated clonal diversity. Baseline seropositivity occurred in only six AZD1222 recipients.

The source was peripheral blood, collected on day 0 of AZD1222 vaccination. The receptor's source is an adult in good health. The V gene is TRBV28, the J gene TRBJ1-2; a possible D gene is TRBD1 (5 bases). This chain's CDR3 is CASSLPAGKGGYTF. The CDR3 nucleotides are TGTGCCAGCAGTTTACCGGCAGGGAAGGGCGGCTACACCTTC.